Below, 21 T cell receptor beta chains from the same sample are listed, as sequenced in a study of T cells of healthy individuals. Each CDR3 protein is one row after TCRdb ran MiXCR on the 5' RACE reads. The sample records nearly 100,000 distinct CDR3 sequences, 17% being singletons. These TCRs come from a human donor in good health.

This clonotype was seen ten or more times. The V call is TRBV4-3, the J call TRBJ1-1; no reliable D call. V lost 0 bases and J lost 4, with 15 bases in between. Germline V gives CDR1 LGHNA, CDR2 YSLEER. This CDR3 spans 16 amino acids. The CDR3 DNA reads TGCGCCAGCAGCCAAGATTATCCCCGATGGGGCACTGAAGCTTTCTTT. The encoded protein is CASSQDYPRWGTEAFF.

The sample holds a few counts of this clonotype. The rearrangement joins TRBV7-2 to TRBJ1-1, with D maybe TRBD1 (5 bases). V gave up 7 bases and J gave up 0 bases, with 9 bases separating them. The germline V gene has CDR1 SGHTA and CDR2 FQGNSA. The CDR3 contains 13 residues. CDR3 loop: CASKGQLNTEAFF. The CDR3 DNA reads TGTGCCAGCAAGGGGCAGCTGAACACTGAAGCTTTCTTT.

This chain uses TRBV5-1 with TRBJ2-5, with 9 bases aligning to TRBD1. The length of the CDR3 is 14 residues. CDR1 and CDR2 (germline): SGHRS, YFSETQ. V gave up 4 bases and J gave up 5 bases; unmatched junction bases: 6. CDR3 loop: CASSDTGGPETQYF. The DNA for the CDR3 is TGCGCCAGCAGCGACACAGGGGGCCCGGAGACCCAGTACTTC.

This clonotype was counted a single time. V and J are TRBV25-1 and TRBJ2-2, with a possible D match to TRBD1 (6 bases). The CDR3 has 16 residues. The V gene's germline CDR1 is MGHDK and CDR2 SYGVNS. V shed 4 bases and J shed 4 bases, with 16 bases lying between them. CDR3 protein: CASSGPWTVATGELFF. Here the CDR3 DNA reads TGTGCCAGCAGTGGACCCTGGACAGTTGCCACCGGGGAGCTGTTTTTT.

The chain is built from TRBV7-2 and TRBJ2-3, with 14 bases that match TRBD2. The CDR3 is 21 residues long. The germline V gene has CDR1 SGHTA and CDR2 FQGNSA. V lost 2 bases to trimming and J lost 2 bases; unmatched junction nucleotides: 15. CDR3 in amino acids: CASSLSHGLAGGAGNTDTQYF. The CDR3 DNA follows: TGTGCCAGCAGCTTATCCCACGGACTAGCGGGGGGCGCCGGAAACACAGATACGCAGTATTTT.

This clonotype has a handful of counts. This chain links TRBV10-3 with TRBJ2-7; no firm D call. CDR3 length: 12 amino acids. V lost 3 bases to trimming and J lost 2 bases, with 5 bases between them. From germline, CDR1 is ENHRY and CDR2 SYGVKD. The CDR3 DNA reads TGTGCCATCAGTGACCTCACCTACGAGCAGTACTTC. Translated: CAISDLTYEQYF.

The chain is built from TRBV28 and TRBJ2-2; D unclear. The CDR3 has 13 amino acids. Trimming cost V 3 bases and J 5 bases, with 7 bases left between them. Germline CDR1 MDHEN, CDR2 SYDVKM. This CDR3 reads CASSLFQTGELFF. Here the CDR3 DNA reads TGTGCCAGCAGTTTGTTCCAAACCGGGGAGCTGTTTTTT.

This chain links TRBV14 with TRBJ2-7, with D uncertain. The length of the CDR3 is 13 residues. Germline V gene data show CDR1 as SGHDN and CDR2 as FVKESK. V was trimmed by 2 bases and J by 0 bases, leaving 5 bases between them. CDR3 in amino acids: CASSQRRSYEQYF. The CDR3, as DNA: TGTGCCAGCAGCCAAAGGCGCTCCTACGAGCAGTACTTC.

V usage is TRBV6-5 and J usage is TRBJ1-3; D might be TRBD1 (5 bases). This CDR3 is built from 14 residues. CDR1 and CDR2 from the germline V gene are MNHEY and SVGAGI. The germline V and J ends were trimmed by 2 bases and 2 bases, with 7 bases remaining between them. CDR3 protein: CASSYRGPGNTIYF. CDR3 coding DNA: TGTGCCAGCAGTTACAGGGGCCCTGGAAACACCATATATTTT.

The DNA for the CDR3 is TGTGCCAGCAAAACTAGCGGGACCAACAATGAGCAGTTCTTC. Amino acids: CASKTSGTNNEQFF. V usage is TRBV7-9 and J usage is TRBJ2-1; 10 nucleotides match TRBD2. CDR3 size: 14 residues. Trimming took 7 bases from V and 5 from J; bases not matched to a gene: 5. The germline CDR1 and CDR2 sequences are SEHNR and FQNEAQ (reference sequence).

This clonotype turned up a few times. The chain employs TRBV7-6 and TRBJ2-2; TRBD1 aligns across 8 bases. This CDR3 has 16 residues. Germline V gene lookup returns CDR1 SGHVS and CDR2 FNYEAQ. The junction had 12 bases not matched to a gene; V was cut back by 5 bases and J by 7 bases. CDR3 protein: CASSPDRGQIVGELFF. The CDR3 DNA reads TGTGCCAGCAGCCCTGACAGGGGTCAGATTGTCGGGGAGCTGTTTTTT. Variable domain in full (rest from reference TRBV7-6 and TRBJ2-2): GAGVSQSPRYKVTKRGQDVALRCDPISGHVSLYWYRQALGQGPEFLTYFNYEAQQDKSGLPNDRFSAERPEGSISTLTIQRTEQRDSAMYRCASSPDRGQIVGELFFGEGSRLTVL.

This clonotype appeared a few times. The CDR3 region is CASSEGHPRGYEQYF. CDR3 sequence (DNA): TGTGCCAGCAGCGAAGGACACCCCAGGGGTTACGAGCAGTACTTC. V gene TRBV11-2 combines with J gene TRBJ2-7; TRBD1 is a possible D gene (6 bases). The CDR3 extends over 15 amino acids. Looked up from germline, CDR1 is SGHAT and CDR2 is FQNNGV. V lost 5 bases to trimming and J lost 4 bases, with 18 bases between them.

The chain is built from TRBV5-6 and TRBJ1-5, with 8 bases lining up with TRBD1. This CDR3 contains 15 residues. V trimming: 4 bases; J trimming: 7 bases; junction bases outside the gene matches: 10. Germline CDR1 is SGHDT and CDR2 is YYEEEE. CDR3: CASSLLRQGPQPQHF. Here the CDR3 DNA reads TGTGCCAGCAGCCTCCTCCGACAGGGGCCACAGCCCCAGCATTTT.

This rearrangement joins TRBV12-5 to TRBJ1-1, with D perhaps TRBD1 (5 bases). V lost 1 base to trimming and J lost 7 bases, with 13 bases between them. In germline, CDR1 is LGHNT, CDR2 FRNRAP. CDR3 length equals 14 residues. The CDR3 reads CASGLGGYSGEAFF. The CDR3 DNA sequence: TGTGCTAGTGGTTTGGGGGGCTATTCAGGTGAAGCTTTCTTT.

In this sample, this clonotype turned up a few times. The J gene is TRBJ1-1, the V gene TRBV7-2; D not resolved. V lost 5 bases, J lost 2 bases, and 12 bases lay in between. The length of the CDR3 is 14 residues. Germline CDR1 is SGHTA and CDR2 is FQGNSA. The CDR3 DNA reads TGTGCCAGCAGCCGAGGTCCCTTTAACACTGAAGCTTTCTTT. Encoded protein: CASSRGPFNTEAFF.

This clonotype was recorded a few times. The V and J genes are TRBV19 and TRBJ1-5; D is unresolved. The germline V gene has CDR1 LNHDA and CDR2 SQIVND (reference sequence). This CDR3 contains 14 residues. V was clipped by 5 bases and J by 4 bases, with 12 bases between them. CDR3 region: CASSSLGRNQPQHF. The CDR3 region has the DNA TGTGCCAGTAGTTCGTTAGGGCGAAATCAGCCCCAGCATTTT.

The sample holds a few counts of this clonotype. This chain uses TRBV6-2 or TRBV6-3 with TRBJ2-3, with D perhaps assigned TRBD1 or TRBD2 (7 bases each). Per germline, CDR1 MNHEY and CDR2 SVGEGT. CDR3 length: 15 residues. Between the trimmed V and J ends, which lost 4 bases and 1 base, there was a span of 12 bases. DNA for the CDR3: TGTGCCAGCAGTTGGGGAGGGACAGGCACAGATACGCAGTATTTT. Its protein is CASSWGGTGTDTQYF.

This clonotype has a handful of counts. This sequence joins TRBV12-3 or TRBV12-4 and TRBJ2-3; D call uncertain. The CDR3 runs 11 residues. The V gene lost 2 bases and the J gene lost 6 bases, with 3 bases spanning the gap. CDR3 sequence (DNA): TGTGCCAGCAGTTTATCTGATACGCAGTATTTT. Protein: CASSLSDTQYF.

The chain joins TRBV5-1 to TRBJ2-7, with a weak D call TRBD1 (6 bases). With 5 bases removed from V and 2 bases from J, the gap between germline ends came to 17 bases. The CDR3 sequence is 15 residues long. Germline V gene sequence: CDR1 SGHRS, CDR2 YFSETQ. The CDR3 region is CASSQTTGNPYEQYF. In nucleotides, the CDR3 is TGCGCCAGCAGTCAGACGACAGGTAATCCCTACGAGCAGTACTTC.

In this sample, this clonotype turned up a few times. The rearrangement links TRBV6-6 to TRBJ1-1; D uncertain. The length of the CDR3 is 10 residues. Germline V lookup: CDR1 MNHNY, CDR2 SVGAGI (reference sequence). V lost 6 bases, J lost 4 bases, and 3 bases lay in between. This CDR3 is CASSTTEAFF. DNA for the CDR3: TGTGCCAGCAGCACCACTGAAGCTTTCTTT.

There are a few counts of this clonotype. The chain has TRBV7-9 and TRBJ2-1; no definite D call. Trimming shortened V by 6 bases and J by 7 bases, and 10 bases separated the two germline ends. This CDR3 is built from 12 residues. Germline-derived CDR1 and CDR2 are SEHNR and FQNEAQ (reference sequence). The CDR3 bases are TGTGCCAGCAGAGGGTCCGGGAATGAGCAGTTCTTC. This sequence encodes CASRGSGNEQFF.